The T cell receptor (beta chain) under discussion was sequenced for a study of T cells in tuberculosis. In the study overall: Sequenced TCRs come from CD1B-GMM tetramer-binding T cells.

Profiled with immunoSEQ multiplex PCR; TCRdb holds only in-frame clones, not every one. The sample consists of roughly 30,000 clones, roughly 86% of them appearing once. The time point was: new active TB diagnosis, blood taken before or within 7 days of starting treatment. The sequence derives from an adult with tuberculosis. The sequences come from PBMCs, collected at tuberculosis diagnosis.

The CDR3 coding sequence is TGTGCCAGCAGCGTTGTAGGGGGAGGGACCAACACTGAAGCTTTCTTT. Protein sequence: CASSVVGGGTNTEAFF. The chain combines TRBV9 with TRBJ1-1, with D possibly matching TRBD1 (6 bases). In germline, CDR1 is SGDLS, CDR2 YYNGEE. The CDR3 sequence is 16 residues long. V was cut by 2 bases and J by 2 bases, with 16 bases left in between.